Here is one T cell receptor (beta chain) with its context. In germline, CDR1 is SGHTS, CDR2 YDEGEE. This CDR3 contains 18 residues. Trimming removed 6 bases from V and 5 bases from J; junction bases left unmatched: 14. These data belong to a study of technical replicates of blood from a few donors. Using immunoSEQ multiplex PCR, the repertoire was profiled, and TCRdb retains in-frame clones only, with some absent. The sample yields under 65,000 clones, roughly nine tenths seen once. The sequencing sample was made of PBMCs. The clonotype was recovered from a human donor in good health. Some clones in this sample may be carry-over from other donors' samples. This chain connects TRBV5-8 to TRBJ2-3, with 14 bases lining up with TRBD2. The CDR3 loop reads CASNEPPGTSGRGDTQYF. As DNA, the CDR3 is TGTGCCAGCAATGAACCCCCTGGGACTAGCGGGAGAGGAGATACGCAGTATTTT.